This T cell receptor beta chain was observed in a study of T cells after posttransplantation cyclophosphamide. Whole-study findings and limits: Recipient CMV seropositivity and CMV reactivation strongly tracked TRB clonality.

This related bone marrow graft donor gave peripheral blood on the day of marrow donation. The length of the CDR3 is 13 residues. CDR1 and CDR2 (germline): PRHDT, FYEKMQ (reference sequence). V gave up 8 bases and J gave up 1 base; unmatched junction bases: 3. This clone appeared many times. The antigen remains unidentified. Repertoires were generated with immunoSEQ multiplex PCR, while TCRdb's copy carries only in-frame clones and drops some. The repertoire shows about 44,000 clones, none seen only once; the top ten take roughly 2.3%. Sample: PBMCs. The source is a man aged 35-49 years in good health, CMV-negative, and a related stem cell transplant donor. This sequence joins TRBV13 and TRBJ1-1; TRBD1 agrees at 8 bases. DNA for the CDR3: TGTGCCAGCTCGACAGGGGCGAACACTGAAGCTTTCTTT. The encoded protein is CASSTGANTEAFF. The whole variable domain, remainder taken from reference TRBV13 and TRBJ1-1, is AAGVIQSPRHLIKEKRETATLKCYPIPRHDTVYWYQQGPGQDPQFLISFYEKMQSDKGSIPDRFSAQQFSDYHSELNMSSLELGDSALYFCASSTGANTEAFFGQGTRLTVV.